This T cell receptor beta chain was recovered during a study of tumor and adjacent non-tumor tissue in lung cancer. General observations from the study: Normal lung showed higher cumulative top 100 clone frequency than tumor.

The CDR3 runs to 15 residues. Germline loops: CDR1 MGHRA, CDR2 YSYEKL. V was shortened by 6 bases and J by 0 bases, with 15 bases between the two germline ends. On this clonotype: What it binds is unknown.

A modified ARM-PCR protocol with three rounds of nested PCR amplified TCRbeta. TCRdb itself ran the multiplex PCR reads through MiXCR, one entry per CDR3 protein. The sample shows around 40,000 distinct CDR3 sequences, 60% of them seen only once. The template was RNA from unsorted bulk tissue. More than 3 cm separated this lung sample from the edge of the tumor. Donors were chemotherapy-naive, newly diagnosed lung cancer surgical patients in China, August–late 2014. The specimen was distant non-tumor lung tissue. The chain is built from TRBV4-1 and TRBJ2-7; D uncertain. The TCR sequence derives from a man aged 50 to 59 with non-small cell lung cancer. CDR3 nucleotides: TGCGCCAGCAGTCCGCTGGTGAGTAGCTCCTACGAGCAGTACTTC. Translating it yields CASSPLVSSSYEQYF.